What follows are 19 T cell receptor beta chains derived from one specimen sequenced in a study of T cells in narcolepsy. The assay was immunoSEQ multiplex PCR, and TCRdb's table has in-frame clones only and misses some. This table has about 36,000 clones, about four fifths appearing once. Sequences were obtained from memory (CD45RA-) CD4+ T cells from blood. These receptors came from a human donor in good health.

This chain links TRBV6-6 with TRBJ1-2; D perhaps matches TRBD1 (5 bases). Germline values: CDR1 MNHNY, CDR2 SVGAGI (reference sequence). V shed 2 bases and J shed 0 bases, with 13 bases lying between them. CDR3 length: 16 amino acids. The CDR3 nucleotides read TGTGCCAGCAGTTACGGGGGAGGGCGATCTAACTATGGCTACACCTTC. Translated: CASSYGGGRSNYGYTF.

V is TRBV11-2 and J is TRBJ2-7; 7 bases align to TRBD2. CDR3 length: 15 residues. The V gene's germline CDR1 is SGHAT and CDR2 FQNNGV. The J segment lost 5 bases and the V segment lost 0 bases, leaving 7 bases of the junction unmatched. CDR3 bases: TGTGCCAGCAGCTTAGATACGGGGGGACTTAACGAGCAGTACTTC. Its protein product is CASSLDTGGLNEQYF. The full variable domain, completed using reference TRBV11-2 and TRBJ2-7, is EAGVAQSPRYKIIEKRQSVAFWCNPISGHATLYWYQQILGQGPKLLIQFQNNGVVDDSQLPKDRFSAERLKGVDSTLKIQPAKLEDSAVYLCASSLDTGGLNEQYFGPGTRLTVT.

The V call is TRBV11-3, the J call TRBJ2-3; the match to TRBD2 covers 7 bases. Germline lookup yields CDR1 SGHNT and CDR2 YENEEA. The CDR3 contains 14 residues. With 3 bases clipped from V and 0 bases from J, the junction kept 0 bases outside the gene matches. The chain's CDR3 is CASSFSGSTDTQYF. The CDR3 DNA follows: TGTGCCAGCAGCTTTAGCGGGAGCACAGATACGCAGTATTTT.

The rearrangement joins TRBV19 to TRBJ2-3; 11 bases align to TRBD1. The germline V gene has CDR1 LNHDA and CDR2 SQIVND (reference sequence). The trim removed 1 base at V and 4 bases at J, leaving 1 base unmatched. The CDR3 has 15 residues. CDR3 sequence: CASSIGTGGSDTQYF. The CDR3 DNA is TGTGCCAGTAGTATAGGGACAGGGGGCTCAGATACGCAGTATTTT.

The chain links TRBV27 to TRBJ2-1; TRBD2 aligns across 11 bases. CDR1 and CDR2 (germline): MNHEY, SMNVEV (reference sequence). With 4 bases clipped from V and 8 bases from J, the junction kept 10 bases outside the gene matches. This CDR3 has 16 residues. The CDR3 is CASSSAGLAGRYEQFF. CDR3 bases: TGTGCCAGCAGTTCGGCCGGACTAGCGGGCCGCTATGAGCAGTTCTTC.

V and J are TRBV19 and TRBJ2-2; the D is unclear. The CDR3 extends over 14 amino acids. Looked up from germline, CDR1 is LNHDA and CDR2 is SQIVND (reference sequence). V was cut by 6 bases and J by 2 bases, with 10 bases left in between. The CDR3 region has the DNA TGTGCCAGTAGGGTTACTCCTAACACCGGGGAGCTGTTTTTT. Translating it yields CASRVTPNTGELFF.

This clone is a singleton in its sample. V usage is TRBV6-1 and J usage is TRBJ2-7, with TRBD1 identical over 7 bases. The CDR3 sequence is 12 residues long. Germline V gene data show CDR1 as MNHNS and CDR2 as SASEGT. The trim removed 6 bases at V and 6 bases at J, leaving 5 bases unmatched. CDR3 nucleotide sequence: TGTGCCAGCAGCCGACAGGGTCGCGAGCAGTACTTC. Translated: CASSRQGREQYF.

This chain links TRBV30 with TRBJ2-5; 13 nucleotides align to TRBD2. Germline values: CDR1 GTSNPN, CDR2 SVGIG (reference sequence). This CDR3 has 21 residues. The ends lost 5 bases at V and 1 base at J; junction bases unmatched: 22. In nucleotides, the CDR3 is TGTGCCTGGCGAAAGCACTACCGACTAGCGGGGGGCCGACAGACCCAAGAGACCCAGTACTTC. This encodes CAWRKHYRLAGGRQTQETQYF.

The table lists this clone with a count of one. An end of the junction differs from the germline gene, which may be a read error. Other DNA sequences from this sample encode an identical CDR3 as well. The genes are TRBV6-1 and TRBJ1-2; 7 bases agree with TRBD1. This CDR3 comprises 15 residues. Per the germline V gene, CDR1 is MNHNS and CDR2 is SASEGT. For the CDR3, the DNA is TGTGCCAGTAGTGAAGTTGTAGGGGGCTTGTATGGCTACACCTTC. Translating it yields CASSEVVGGLYGYTF.

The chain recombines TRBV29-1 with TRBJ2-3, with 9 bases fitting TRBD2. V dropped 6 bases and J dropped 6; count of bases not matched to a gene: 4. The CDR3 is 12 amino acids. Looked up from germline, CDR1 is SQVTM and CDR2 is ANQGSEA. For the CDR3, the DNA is TGCAGCGTCCACGGACTAGCGGATACGCAGTATTTT. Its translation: CSVHGLADTQYF.

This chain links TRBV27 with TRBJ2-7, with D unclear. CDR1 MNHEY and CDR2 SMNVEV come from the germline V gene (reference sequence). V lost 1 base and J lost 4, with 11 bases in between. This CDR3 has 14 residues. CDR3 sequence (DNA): TGTGCCAGCAGTTTATACTCCGGGTCTTACGAGCAGTACTTC. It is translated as CASSLYSGSYEQYF.

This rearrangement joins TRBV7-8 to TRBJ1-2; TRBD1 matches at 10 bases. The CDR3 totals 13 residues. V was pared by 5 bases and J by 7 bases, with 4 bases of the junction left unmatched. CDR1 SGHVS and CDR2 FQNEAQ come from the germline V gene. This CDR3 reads CASSRTGGIGYTF. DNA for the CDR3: TGTGCCAGCAGCCGGACAGGGGGAATTGGCTACACCTTC.

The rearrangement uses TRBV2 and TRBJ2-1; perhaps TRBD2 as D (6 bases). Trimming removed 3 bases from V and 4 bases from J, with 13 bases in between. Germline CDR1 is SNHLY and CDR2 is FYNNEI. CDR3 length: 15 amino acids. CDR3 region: CASSDTGTHYNEQFF. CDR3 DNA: TGTGCCAGCAGTGACACCGGGACTCATTACAATGAGCAGTTCTTC. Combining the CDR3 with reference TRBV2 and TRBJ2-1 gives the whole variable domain EPEVTQTPSHQVTQMGQEVILRCVPISNHLYFYWYRQILGQKVEFLVSFYNNEISEKSEIFDDQFSVERPDGSNFTLKIRSTKLEDSAMYFCASSDTGTHYNEQFFGPGTRLTVL.

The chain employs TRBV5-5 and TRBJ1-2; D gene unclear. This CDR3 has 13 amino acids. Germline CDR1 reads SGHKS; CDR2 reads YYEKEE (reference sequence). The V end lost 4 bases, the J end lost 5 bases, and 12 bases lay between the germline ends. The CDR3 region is CASSEHLSYGYTF. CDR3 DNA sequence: TGTGCCAGCAGCGAACACCTATCATATGGCTACACCTTC.

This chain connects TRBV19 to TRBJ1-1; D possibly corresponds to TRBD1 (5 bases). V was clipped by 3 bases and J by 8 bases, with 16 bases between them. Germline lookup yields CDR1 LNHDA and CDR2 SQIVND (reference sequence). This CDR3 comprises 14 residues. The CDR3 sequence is CASSIGSGTAEAFF. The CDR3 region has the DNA TGTGCCAGTAGTATTGGTTCAGGGACGGCGGAAGCTTTCTTT. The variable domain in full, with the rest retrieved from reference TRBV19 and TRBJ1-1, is DGGITQSPKYLFRKEGQNVTLSCEQNLNHDAMYWYRQDPGQGLRLIYYSQIVNDFQKGDIAEGYSVSREKKESFPLTVTSAQKNPTAFYLCASSIGSGTAEAFFGQGTRLTVV.

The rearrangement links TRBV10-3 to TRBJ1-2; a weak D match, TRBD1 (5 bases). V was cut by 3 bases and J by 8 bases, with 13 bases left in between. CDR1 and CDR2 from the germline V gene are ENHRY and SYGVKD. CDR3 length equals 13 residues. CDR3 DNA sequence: TGTGCCATCAGTGAATCGGGACTTCGGGGCTACACCTTC. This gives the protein CAISESGLRGYTF.

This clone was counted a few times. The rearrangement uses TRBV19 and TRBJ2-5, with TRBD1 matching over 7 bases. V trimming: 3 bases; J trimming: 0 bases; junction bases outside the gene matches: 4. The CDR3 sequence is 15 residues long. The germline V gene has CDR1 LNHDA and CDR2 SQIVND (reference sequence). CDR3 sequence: CASSMQGQYQETQYF. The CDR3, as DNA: TGTGCCAGTAGTATGCAGGGACAGTACCAAGAGACCCAGTACTTC.

As DNA, the CDR3 is TGTGCCAGCAGCCCCGGACAGAGAGTTACTGAAGCTTTCTTT. This sequence encodes CASSPGQRVTEAFF. The chain uses TRBV11-1 and TRBJ1-1; D is possibly TRBD1 (6 bases). V was clipped by 5 bases and J by 5 bases, with 15 bases between them. Germline-derived CDR1 and CDR2 are SGHAT and FQDESV (reference sequence). CDR3 length: 14 amino acids. The full variable domain, completed using reference TRBV11-1 and TRBJ1-1, is EAEVAQSPRYKITEKSQAVAFWCDPISGHATLYWYRQILGQGPELLVQFQDESVVDDSQLPKDRFSAERLKGVDSTLKIQPAELGDSAMYLCASSPGQRVTEAFFGQGTRLTVV.

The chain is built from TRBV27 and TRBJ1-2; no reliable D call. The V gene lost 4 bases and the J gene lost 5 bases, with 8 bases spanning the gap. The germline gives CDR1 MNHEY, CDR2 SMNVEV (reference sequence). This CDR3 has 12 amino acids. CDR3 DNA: TGTGCCAGCAGTTCTGGACGGTATGGCTACACCTTC. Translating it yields CASSSGRYGYTF.